The T cell receptor (beta chain) under discussion was sequenced for a study of T cell responses to AZD1222 COVID-19 vaccine. The protocol was immunoSEQ multiplex PCR, while the TCRdb copy is restricted to in-frame clones and leaves out a portion. The sample records around 100,000 clones, about 88% being singletons. The CDR3 totals 15 residues. Trimming took 6 bases from V and 3 from J, leaving 17 bases between them. From germline, CDR1 is MNHEY and CDR2 SVGAGI. This sequence joins TRBV6-5 and TRBJ1-2; TRBD1 might be the D (6 bases). This clonotype was obtained from an adult in good health. The input for sequencing was peripheral blood, taken on day 0 of AZD1222 vaccination. In DNA, the CDR3 is TGTGCCAGCAGCCGAGAAGGTGCAGGGGACTATGGCTACACCTTC. Translating gives CASSREGAGDYGYTF.